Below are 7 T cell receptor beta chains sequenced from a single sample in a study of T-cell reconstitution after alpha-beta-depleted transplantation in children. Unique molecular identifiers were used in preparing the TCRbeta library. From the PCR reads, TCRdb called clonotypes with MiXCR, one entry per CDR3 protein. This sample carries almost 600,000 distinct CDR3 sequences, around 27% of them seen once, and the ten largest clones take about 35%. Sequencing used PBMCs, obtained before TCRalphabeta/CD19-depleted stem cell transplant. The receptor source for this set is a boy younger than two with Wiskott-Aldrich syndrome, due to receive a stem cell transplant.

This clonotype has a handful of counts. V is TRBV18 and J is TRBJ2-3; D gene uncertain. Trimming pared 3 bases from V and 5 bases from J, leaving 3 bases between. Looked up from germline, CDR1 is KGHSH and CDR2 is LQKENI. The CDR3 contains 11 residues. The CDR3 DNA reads TGTGCCAGCTCACCGGAAGATACGCAGTATTTT. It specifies CASSPEDTQYF.

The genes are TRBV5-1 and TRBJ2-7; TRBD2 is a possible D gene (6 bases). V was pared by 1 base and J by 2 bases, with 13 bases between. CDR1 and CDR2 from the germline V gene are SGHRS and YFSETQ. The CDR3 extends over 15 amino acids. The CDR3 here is CASSLTTEGPYEQYF. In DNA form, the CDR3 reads TGCGCCAGCAGCTTGACGACGGAGGGCCCCTACGAGCAGTACTTC. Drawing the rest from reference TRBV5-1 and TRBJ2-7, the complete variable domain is KAGVTQTPRYLIKTRGQQVTLSCSPISGHRSVSWYQQTPGQGLQFLFEYFSETQRNKGNFPGRFSGRQFSNSRSEMNVSTLELGDSALYLCASSLTTEGPYEQYFGPGTRLTVT.

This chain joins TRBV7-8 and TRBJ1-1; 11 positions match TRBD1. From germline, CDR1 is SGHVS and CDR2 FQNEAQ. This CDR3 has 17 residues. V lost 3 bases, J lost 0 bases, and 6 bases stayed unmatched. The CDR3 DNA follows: TGTGCCAGCAGCTTCGGAAGGACAGGGGGCTTGAACACTGAAGCTTTCTTT. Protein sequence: CASSFGRTGGLNTEAFF. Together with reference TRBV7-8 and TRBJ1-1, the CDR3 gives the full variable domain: GAGVSQSPRYKVAKRGQDVALRCDPISGHVSLFWYQQALGQGPEFLTYFQNEAQLDKSGLPSDRFFAERPEGSVSTLKIQRTQQEDSAVYLCASSFGRTGGLNTEAFFGQGTRLTVV.

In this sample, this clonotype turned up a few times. The CDR3 DNA reads TGCGCCAGCAGCTCATCGGGACTAGCAGTTATAGAGACCCAGTACTTC. Translation: CASSSSGLAVIETQYF. The chain is built from TRBV5-1 and TRBJ2-5, with 9 bases lining up with TRBD2. The CDR3 runs 16 residues. The germline V gene has CDR1 SGHRS and CDR2 YFSETQ. V dropped 3 bases and J dropped 4; count of bases not matched to a gene: 10.

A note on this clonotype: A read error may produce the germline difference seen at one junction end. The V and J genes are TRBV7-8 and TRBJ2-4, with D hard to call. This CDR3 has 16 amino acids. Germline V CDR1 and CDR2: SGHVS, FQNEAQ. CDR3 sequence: CASSAETSIAKNILYF. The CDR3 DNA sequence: TGTGCCAGCAGCGCAGAGACATCTATAGCCAAAAACATTCTGTACTTC.

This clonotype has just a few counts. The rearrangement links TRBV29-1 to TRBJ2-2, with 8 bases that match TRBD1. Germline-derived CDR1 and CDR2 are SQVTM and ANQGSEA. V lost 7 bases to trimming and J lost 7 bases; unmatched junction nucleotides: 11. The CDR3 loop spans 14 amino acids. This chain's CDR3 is CSAGPDRAVGELFF. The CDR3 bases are TGCAGCGCCGGCCCGGACAGGGCGGTCGGGGAGCTGTTTTTT.

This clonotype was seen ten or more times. CDR3 coding DNA: TGCGCCAGCAGCTCCGGACCTACCTACGAGCAGTACTTC. This codes for CASSSGPTYEQYF. This rearrangement joins TRBV5-1 to TRBJ2-7; D is uncertain. The CDR3 covers 13 residues. In germline, CDR1 is SGHRS, CDR2 YFSETQ. V shed 3 bases and J shed 2 bases, with 9 bases lying between them.